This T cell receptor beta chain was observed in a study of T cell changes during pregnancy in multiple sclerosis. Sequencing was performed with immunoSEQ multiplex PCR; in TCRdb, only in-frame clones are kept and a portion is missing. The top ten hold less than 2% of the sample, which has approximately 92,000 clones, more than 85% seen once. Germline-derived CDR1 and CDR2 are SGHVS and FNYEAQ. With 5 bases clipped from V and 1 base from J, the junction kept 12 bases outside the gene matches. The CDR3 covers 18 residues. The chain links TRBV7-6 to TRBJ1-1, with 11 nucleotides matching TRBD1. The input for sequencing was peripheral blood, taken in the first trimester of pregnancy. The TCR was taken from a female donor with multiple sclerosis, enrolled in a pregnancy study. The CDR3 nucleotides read TGTGCCAGCAGCCCAGTACTGGGGACAGGGGGACCGAACACTGAAGCTTTCTTT. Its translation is CASSPVLGTGGPNTEAFF.